This is a list of T cell receptor beta chains from one sample in a study of blood T cells in healthy people across ages. Each CDR3 protein is one row after TCRdb ran MiXCR on the 5' RACE reads. The data hold around 1.7 million distinct CDR3 sequences, with roughly 28% observed a single time. The sequencing sample was made of blood. Source of these receptors: a woman aged 30 to 39 in good health. The conserved cysteine and the conserved F or W are not part of the CDR3 here.

cdr3_length,v_call,j_call,cdr3_aa
12,TRBV12-3/TRBV12-4,TRBJ2-7,ASTPGLESYEQY
13,TRBV28,TRBJ2-1,ASSLQTGGVHEQF
10,TRBV20-1,TRBJ2-3,SARGPTDTQY
13,TRBV6-6,TRBJ1-1,ASSSQGAQNTEAF
13,TRBV6-2/TRBV6-3,TRBJ2-1,ASSSLRGRGHEQF
14,TRBV5-5,TRBJ1-5,ASSLATTPSNQPQH
12,TRBV5-1,TRBJ2-4,ATGTSGSWNEQY
12,TRBV2,TRBJ2-3,ASSATTNTDTQY
12,TRBV18,TRBJ2-1,ASSGGLANDEQF
9,TRBV10-3,TRBJ2-1,AISAGGEQF
12,TRBV5-1,TRBJ2-1,ASSLVVENPRQF
13,TRBV27,TRBJ2-5,ASSYPGTAIYGQY
14,TRBV5-1,TRBJ2-1,ASSLGHSGGAGEQF
11,TRBV12-3/TRBV12-4,TRBJ2-5,ASSNPPGETQY
12,TRBV20-1,TRBJ2-7,SATGQPSSYEQY
9,TRBV20-1,TRBJ2-3,SGRPEDTQY
11,TRBV5-1,TRBJ2-5,ASSATQQETQY
11,TRBV2,TRBJ2-3,ASSGQAGDTQY
11,TRBV4-1,TRBJ1-4,ASKGPGGEKLF
9,TRBV20-1,TRBJ2-1,SAPVDNEQF
12,TRBV28,TRBJ1-5,ASCSGVWDQPQH
14,TRBV4-1,TRBJ2-1,ASSQPARSSYNEQF
13,TRBV6-1,TRBJ2-3,ASSEGGGNTDTQY
11,TRBV6-5,TRBJ1-1,ASSYSFQGEAF
11,TRBV11-2,TRBJ2-7,ASTGLRSYEQY
12,TRBV7-8,.,ASSFILAGDEQY
13,TRBV29-1,TRBJ2-6,SVVTSRSGANVLT
13,TRBV7-9,TRBJ2-7,ASSLGPAGHCEQY
14,TRBV6-2/TRBV6-3,TRBJ2-1,ATRDPRTGSYNEQF
11,TRBV20-1,TRBJ1-5,SAGRQGGQPQH
13,TRBV7-6,TRBJ2-7,ASSLEGTSHYEQY
12,TRBV12-3/TRBV12-4,TRBJ2-5,ASSSDRTQETQY
12,TRBV7-6,TRBJ1-5,ASSSDLRGQPQH
10,TRBV15,TRBJ2-7,ATGLGGYEQY
14,TRBV12-3/TRBV12-4,TRBJ2-4,ASSWDNLRAKNIQY
11,TRBV7-9,TRBJ2-3,ASRDGITDTQY
10,TRBV10-3,TRBJ2-1,AISFSGSEQF
13,TRBV6-5,TRBJ2-5,ASSSLVRNAETQY